This T cell receptor (beta chain) was sequenced during a study of cytotoxic CD8 clonotypes in ibrutinib-treated CLL. As for the study in general: Response sampling occurred after a median 12 months of treatment (range 6 to 36). Across samples, productive templates numbered approximately 250,000 and productive rearrangements reached about 98,000 on average.

Libraries were prepared by immunoSEQ multiplex PCR; TCRdb keeps only in-frame clonotypes and omits some of them. The sample yields some 93,000 clones, approximately 80% seen once. The CDR3 runs to 15 residues. V gave up 0 bases and J gave up 3 bases, with 11 bases separating them. Germline assignment: CDR1 SGHDT and CDR2 YYEEEE. The sample consisted of PBMCs, taken after 12 months of ibrutinib treatment. The chain joins TRBV5-6 to TRBJ2-3; D perhaps matches TRBD2 (6 bases). The receptor was isolated from a human donor with chronic lymphocytic leukemia. The CDR3, as DNA: TGTGCCAGCAGCTTGGTGGAAGGGAGGACAGATACGCAGTATTTT. Protein sequence: CASSLVEGRTDTQYF.